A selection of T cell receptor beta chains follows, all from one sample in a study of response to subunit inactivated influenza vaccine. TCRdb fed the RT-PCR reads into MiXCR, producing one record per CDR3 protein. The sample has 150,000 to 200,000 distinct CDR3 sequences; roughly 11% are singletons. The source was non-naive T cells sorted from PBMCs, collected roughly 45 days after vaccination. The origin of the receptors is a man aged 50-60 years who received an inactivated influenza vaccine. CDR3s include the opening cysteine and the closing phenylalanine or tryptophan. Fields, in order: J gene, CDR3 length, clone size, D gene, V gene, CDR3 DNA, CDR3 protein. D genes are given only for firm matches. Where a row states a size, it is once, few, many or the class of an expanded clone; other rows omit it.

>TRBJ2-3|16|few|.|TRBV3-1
TGTGCCAGCAGCCAAGATCGATGGCAGGGCACAGATACGCAGTATTTT
CASSQDRWQGTDTQYF
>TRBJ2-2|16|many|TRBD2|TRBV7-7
TGTGCCAGCAGCCCACGGGCTAGCGGGATCCACGGGGAGCTGTTTTTT
CASSPRASGIHGELFF
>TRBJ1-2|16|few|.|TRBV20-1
TGCAGTGCCCAACTGCCAAGGCGGGAGACCAACTATGGCTACACCTTC
CSAQLPRRETNYGYTF
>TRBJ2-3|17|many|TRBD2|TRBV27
TGTGCCAGCAGTTTATCTTCTAGCGGAACCTGGGGAGATACGCAGTATTTT
CASSLSSSGTWGDTQYF
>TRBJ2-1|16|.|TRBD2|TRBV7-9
TGTGCCAGCAGCCTAAAGCCCGGGACTAGAGATAATGAGCAGTTCTTC
CASSLKPGTRDNEQFF
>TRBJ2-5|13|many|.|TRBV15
TGTGCCACCAGCAGAGATCCGGCAGAGACCCAGTACTTC
CATSRDPAETQYF
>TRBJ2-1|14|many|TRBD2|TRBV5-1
TGCGCCAGCAGCTTGGATAAGCGGGGGGGCGGCGAGGTCTTC
CASSLDKRGGGEVF
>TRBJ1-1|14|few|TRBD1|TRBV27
TGTGCCAGCAGTTTCCCAGGGGGTTCTACTGAAGCTTTCTTT
CASSFPGGSTEAFF
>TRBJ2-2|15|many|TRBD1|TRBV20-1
TGCAGTGCTAGTTCGGGACAGGGGGCTGTCGGGGAGCTGTTTTTT
CSASSGQGAVGELFF
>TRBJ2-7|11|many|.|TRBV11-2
TGTGCCAGCAGCTTAGCCGGGGAGCAGTACTTC
CASSLAGEQYF
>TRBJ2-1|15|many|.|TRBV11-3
TGTGCCAGCAGCTTAGCCGGGATATCCTACAATGAGCAGTTCTTC
CASSLAGISYNEQFF
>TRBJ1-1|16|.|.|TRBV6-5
TGTGCCAGCAGAGACTCAGACAGGATCATGAACACTGAAGCTTTCTTT
CASRDSDRIMNTEAFF
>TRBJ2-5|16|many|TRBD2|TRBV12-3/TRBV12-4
TGTGCCAGCAGTTTGACTAGCGGGGGGGGACAAGAGACCCAGTACTTC
CASSLTSGGGQETQYF